This TCR beta chain was captured in a study of T cell changes during pregnancy in multiple sclerosis. Assay: immunoSEQ multiplex PCR; the TCRdb copy retains only in-frame clones and omits some. Counted here are more than 65,000 clones, roughly nine tenths occurring once; the ten biggest clones make up around a tenth. Germline V gives CDR1 MGHRA, CDR2 YSYEKL. The CDR3 consists of 15 residues. The V end was cut by 0 bases, the J end by 8 bases, with 14 bases between. The rearrangement links TRBV4-1 to TRBJ2-1, with no clear D. Here the sequenced sample was peripheral blood, taken after pregnancy. The receptor was derived from a female donor in good health, enrolled as a control in a pregnancy study. In DNA form, the CDR3 reads TGCGCCAGCAGCCAAGATCTCCCTAGTTTATATGAGCAGTTCTTC. This sequence encodes CASSQDLPSLYEQFF.